This T cell receptor (beta chain) emerged from a study of blood T cells in healthy people across ages. Together with a sample-barcoded 5' primer, a J-beta primer mix was included in a second PCR lasting about 7 to 11 cycles. TCRdb itself ran the 5' RACE reads through MiXCR, one entry per CDR3 protein. The sample consists of some 1,800,000 distinct CDR3 sequences, around 40% of them appearing once. This CDR3 spans 15 amino acids. CDR1 is SGDLS, CDR2 YYNGEE, per germline. Trimming took 0 bases from V and 3 from J; bases not matched to a gene: 3. V is TRBV9 and J is TRBJ2-3, with TRBD2 identical over 8 bases. The receptor comes from a human donor in good health. What was sequenced was blood. The CDR3 loop reads CASSVGGGHTDTQYF. CDR3 coding DNA: TGTGCCAGCAGCGTAGGCGGGGGGCATACAGATACGCAGTATTTT.